The clone carrying this T cell receptor beta chain was counted at least ten times. Its specificity is not known. The sample is drawn from a study of identical twins. V dropped 5 bases and J dropped 5 bases, with 10 bases sitting between them. The CDR3 consists of 12 residues. From germline, CDR1 is GTSNPN and CDR2 SVGIG (reference sequence). Study results and caveats: Invariant cells of the MAIT and iNKT types might have partly distorted the zero-insertion analyses. Conclusions relied on cross-sectional statistical analysis, not following the same donors.

TCRdb ran MiXCR on the 5' RACE reads and lists one entry per CDR3 protein. The sample holds 550,000 to 700,000 distinct CDR3 sequences, around a tenth seen once. This sample was also put to use in a study of yellow fever vaccine responses in identical twins. From that study: Among the twins, the vaccine T cell response reportedly seemed partly convergent and partly personalized.

The specimen was PBMCs. This TCR was sampled from a woman under 30 in good health. The rearrangement joins TRBV30 to TRBJ2-1; unclear D gene. The chain's CDR3 is CAWLGSHNEQFF. The DNA for the CDR3 is TGTGCCTGGCTCGGGTCTCACAATGAGCAGTTCTTC.